The 24 T cell receptor beta chains below come from one sample, sequenced in a study of T-cell reconstitution after alpha-beta-depleted transplantation in children. Unique molecular identifiers were incorporated during preparation of the TCRbeta library. MiXCR was run by TCRdb on the PCR reads, yielding one entry per CDR3 protein. The table has some 590,000 distinct CDR3 sequences, under 12% seen once; the top ten hold 4%. The sample consisted of PBMCs from the stem cell graft donor, taken from the stem cell graft. These TCRs come from a human donor who donated a stem cell graft to a child with acute myeloid leukemia.

The V call is TRBV20-1, the J call TRBJ2-7; 9 nucleotides match TRBD2. The CDR3 extends over 16 amino acids. Germline V gives CDR1 DFQATT, CDR2 SNEGSKA (reference sequence). V was clipped by 0 bases and J by 1 base; unmatched bases: 7. CDR3 sequence reads: CSARDVLAGISYEQYF. In nucleotides, the CDR3 is TGCAGTGCTAGAGATGTTCTAGCGGGGATTTCCTACGAGCAGTACTTC.

Written as DNA, the CDR3 is TGCGCCAGCAGCTCCTCCCTCCTAGCGGGATCCTACAATGAGCAGTTCTTC. Its protein product is CASSSSLLAGSYNEQFF. The V gene is TRBV5-1, the J gene TRBJ2-1; TRBD2 matches 9 bases. V was clipped by 3 bases and J by 1 base; unmatched bases: 8. This CDR3 contains 17 residues. The germline gives CDR1 SGHRS, CDR2 YFSETQ.

This clonotype was found a few times. The chain carries TRBV7-2 and TRBJ1-5; D is ambiguous. The CDR3 loop spans 15 amino acids. Trimming left V 2 bases short and J 7 bases short, with 15 bases between. In germline, CDR1 is SGHTA, CDR2 FQGNSA. In nucleotides, the CDR3 is TGTGCCAGCAGCTTAATGGTTGGCGGGTCCCAGCCCCAGCATTTT. This gives the protein CASSLMVGGSQPQHF.

The chain uses TRBV28 and TRBJ2-2; 9 bases fit TRBD1. V lost 3 bases, J lost 7 bases, and 6 bases stayed unmatched. Germline CDR1 MDHEN, CDR2 SYDVKM. The CDR3 is 15 residues long. The CDR3 reads CASSLGDRAGGELFF. Here the CDR3 DNA reads TGTGCCAGCAGTTTGGGGGACAGGGCCGGCGGGGAGCTGTTTTTT.

This clonotype appeared a few times. CDR3 in DNA: TGCAGTGCCCGACAAGATTATGGCTACACCTTC. Residues: CSARQDYGYTF. The chain uses TRBV20-1 and TRBJ1-2; no reliable D call. The V gene's germline CDR1 is DFQATT and CDR2 SNEGSKA (reference sequence). The CDR3 is 11 residues long. Between the trimmed V and J ends, which lost 6 bases and 5 bases, there was a span of 10 bases.

The chain combines TRBV7-3 with TRBJ2-2, with D perhaps given as TRBD1 or TRBD2 (5 bases each). V shed 2 bases and J shed 7 bases, with 11 bases lying between them. The CDR3 extends over 14 amino acids. Germline V gene sequence: CDR1 SGHTA, CDR2 FQGTGA. The DNA for the CDR3 is TGTGCCAGCAGCTTAGAGGGACGGGTCGGGGAGCTGTTTTTT. Translating gives CASSLEGRVGELFF.

This clonotype has at least ten counts. The rearrangement links TRBV20-1 to TRBJ2-4, with 8 nucleotides matching TRBD1. The V and J ends lost 4 bases and 7 bases, in that order; junction bases with no gene match: 15. Germline CDR1 DFQATT, CDR2 SNEGSKA (reference sequence). The CDR3 runs 16 residues. CDR3 residues: CSANPHTGGRRNIQYF. Written as DNA, the CDR3 is TGCAGTGCTAACCCTCACACAGGGGGGAGGAGGAACATTCAGTACTTC.

The chain links TRBV11-3 to TRBJ2-1; the match to TRBD2 covers 7 bases. The J segment lost 5 bases and the V segment lost 4 bases, leaving 8 bases of the junction unmatched. This CDR3 is built from 15 residues. CDR1 SGHNT and CDR2 YENEEA come from the germline V gene. The CDR3 nucleotides read TGTGCCAGCAGCTATGGGCTGCGGGAGAACAATGAGCAGTTCTTC. It is translated as CASSYGLRENNEQFF.

This clonotype was counted at least ten times. V is TRBV7-9 and J is TRBJ1-4, with D unclear. The CDR3 spans 12 residues. Germline CDR1 reads SEHNR; CDR2 reads FQNEAQ (reference sequence). V lost 2 bases and J 6 bases, leaving 4 bases between the germline ends. As DNA, the CDR3 is TGTGCCAGCAGCTTAAGGGATGAAAAACTGTTTTTT. Amino acids: CASSLRDEKLFF.

At least ten counts were recorded for this clonotype. The rearrangement links TRBV6-2 or TRBV6-3 to TRBJ2-7, with D perhaps matching TRBD1 (7 bases). The CDR3 has 13 amino acids. CDR1 and CDR2 (germline): MNHEY, SVGEGT. V was pared by 10 bases and J by 3 bases, with 16 bases between. CDR3 residues: CATGRDSFYEQYF. The CDR3 nucleotides are TGTGCCACCGGGCGGGACAGCTTCTACGAGCAGTACTTC.

This chain links TRBV27 with TRBJ2-2; 14 bases agree with TRBD2. The germline V gene encodes CDR1 MNHEY and CDR2 SMNVEV (reference sequence). The CDR3 is 17 residues long. V was pared by 6 bases and J by 7 bases, with 10 bases of the junction left unmatched. The CDR3 DNA sequence: TGTGCCAGCAGGCCGACTAGCGGGAGGGCCAAGGTCGGGGAGCTGTTTTTT. Translated: CASRPTSGRAKVGELFF.

The table lists this clonotype with a few counts. CDR3 protein: CATSDGGRYGYTF. For the CDR3, the DNA is TGTGCCACCAGTGACGGCGGTCGCTATGGCTACACCTTC. The gene calls are TRBV24-1 and TRBJ1-2; no reliable D call. The germline V gene encodes CDR1 KGHDR and CDR2 SFDVKD. The CDR3 sequence is 13 residues long. Trimming stripped 4 bases from V and 4 bases from J, with 9 bases between.

This clonotype was seen only a few times. V and J are TRBV28 and TRBJ1-6; D is perhaps TRBD1 (5 bases). CDR1 MDHEN and CDR2 SYDVKM come from the germline V gene. V was clipped by 8 bases and J by 10 bases, with 18 bases between them. The CDR3 spans 14 residues. CDR3 nucleotide sequence: TGTGCCAGCGTCCCCGCCCCGGGGCAATCACCCCTCCACTTT. It translates to CASVPAPGQSPLHF. Full variable domain (rest looked up from reference TRBV28 and TRBJ1-6): DVKVTQSSRYLVKRTGEKVFLECVQDMDHENMFWYRQDPGLGLRLIYFSYDVKMKEKGDIPEGYSVSREKKERFSLILESASTNQTSMYLCASVPAPGQSPLHFGNGTRLTVT.

This clonotype was counted only a few times. The chain joins TRBV27 to TRBJ2-3; 9 nucleotides align to TRBD2. Per germline, CDR1 MNHEY and CDR2 SMNVEV (reference sequence). V shed 8 bases and J 2 bases; nucleotides not matched to a gene: 26. CDR3 size: 21 residues. DNA for the CDR3: TGTGCCAGCGCCCACACCCTCCTGGCCTCTAGCGGGACAAACCCCACAGATACGCAGTATTTT. Its translation: CASAHTLLASSGTNPTDTQYF.

This clonotype was detected only a few times. J is TRBJ2-5 and V is TRBV24-1; 14 bases are shared with TRBD2. V was pared by 3 bases and J by 2 bases, with 4 bases of the junction left unmatched. Germline assignment: CDR1 KGHDR and CDR2 SFDVKD. CDR3 length: 17 amino acids. This CDR3 reads CATSDPGLAGDQETQYF. CDR3 bases: TGTGCCACCAGTGATCCGGGACTAGCGGGAGATCAAGAGACCCAGTACTTC.

This clonotype was seen a few times. The chain uses TRBV24-1 and TRBJ1-2; unclear D gene. The CDR3 runs 12 residues. Germline V CDR1 and CDR2: KGHDR, SFDVKD. The V end was cut by 0 bases, the J end by 6 bases, with 4 bases between. Written as DNA, the CDR3 is TGTGCCACCAGTGATTTGGGGGATGGCTACACCTTC. Its protein product is CATSDLGDGYTF.

This clonotype has only a few counts. V and J are TRBV15 and TRBJ2-1; 14 nucleotides line up with TRBD2. This CDR3 region has 17 residues. Germline V gene sequence: CDR1 LNHNV, CDR2 YYDKDF (reference sequence). V lost 6 bases and J lost 2; bases outside the gene matches: 6. CDR3 sequence reads: CATRGLAGVSPYNEQFF. In DNA form, the CDR3 reads TGTGCCACCAGGGGACTAGCGGGAGTAAGCCCCTACAATGAGCAGTTCTTC. Variable domain in full (rest from reference TRBV15 and TRBJ2-1): DAMVIQNPRYQVTQFGKPVTLSCSQTLNHNVMYWYQQKSSQAPKLLFHYYDKDFNNEADTPDNFQSRRPNTSFCFLDIRSPGLGDTAMYLCATRGLAGVSPYNEQFFGPGTRLTVL.

This clonotype was detected only a few times. This rearrangement joins TRBV12-3 or TRBV12-4 to TRBJ2-7; 7 nucleotides agree with TRBD2. CDR3 length: 15 amino acids. With V trimmed by 7 bases and J by 2 bases, 11 bases remained unmatched. The CDR3 sequence: CASTTLGGSPYEQYF. The CDR3 DNA reads TGTGCCAGCACCACCCTGGGCGGGAGTCCCTACGAGCAGTACTTC.

The rearrangement joins TRBV12-3 or TRBV12-4 to TRBJ1-2, with D tentatively TRBD1 (5 bases). V gave up 7 bases and J gave up 5 bases, with 14 bases separating them. The CDR3 contains 13 residues. The DNA of the CDR3 is TGTGCCAGCACCAAGGCGGGACTTTATGGCTACACCTTC. Translating gives CASTKAGLYGYTF.

In this sample, this clonotype turned up many times. The CDR3 DNA follows: TGCAGTGCTAGAGATAGAAGCAGCCCGTACCAAGAGACCCAGTACTTC. Its protein product is CSARDRSSPYQETQYF. The chain uses TRBV20-1 and TRBJ2-5; no clear D. The germline gives CDR1 DFQATT, CDR2 SNEGSKA (reference sequence). The CDR3 has 16 residues. With 0 bases removed from V and 0 bases from J, the gap between germline ends came to 14 bases.

The chain links TRBV11-3 to TRBJ2-7; the D is unclear. Germline V CDR1 and CDR2: SGHNT, YENEEA. The germline V and J ends were trimmed by 0 bases and 1 base, with 10 bases remaining between them. This CDR3 contains 15 residues. The CDR3 region has the DNA TGTGCCAGCAGCTTAGATCGACCCAAGTCCTACGAGCAGTACTTC. Its protein is CASSLDRPKSYEQYF.

V usage is TRBV5-1 and J usage is TRBJ2-6; maybe TRBD2 (6 bases). Trimming cost V 1 base and J 2 bases, with 10 bases left between them. Germline V CDR1 and CDR2: SGHRS, YFSETQ. The CDR3 has 16 amino acids. The CDR3 loop reads CASSLLGSPGANVLTF. The CDR3 nucleotides are TGCGCCAGCAGCTTGCTCGGGAGTCCTGGGGCCAACGTCCTGACTTTC.

In its sample, this clonotype was seen a few times. The gene calls are TRBV12-5 and TRBJ2-1, with 10 bases matching TRBD1. The CDR3 is 15 amino acids. Unmatched junction bases numbered 6, after V lost 7 bases and J lost 3 bases. Germline V gene lookup returns CDR1 LGHNT and CDR2 FRNRAP. CDR3 residues: CASALGQGIYNEQFF. In DNA form, the CDR3 reads TGTGCTAGTGCCCTGGGACAGGGGATCTACAATGAGCAGTTCTTC.

This clonotype appeared a single time. V gene TRBV7-8 combines with J gene TRBJ1-2; weak D call: TRBD1 (6 bases). CDR3 length: 15 residues. Germline V gene data show CDR1 as SGHVS and CDR2 as FQNEAQ. The germline V and J ends were trimmed by 1 base and 2 bases, with 11 bases remaining between them. CDR3 region: CASSLVAGTNYGYTF. The CDR3 DNA follows: TGTGCCAGCAGCTTAGTGGCAGGGACAAACTATGGCTACACCTTC.